The present entry profiles one T cell receptor beta chain with its context. Its antigen is undetermined. Germline V CDR1 and CDR2: LNHDA, SQIVND (reference sequence). CDR3 length: 14 residues. Trimming at V came to 5 bases and at J to 3 bases, leaving 4 bases not matched to a gene. Sequenced by immunoSEQ multiplex PCR; TCRdb stores in-frame clones only, minus some. Of fewer than 55,000 clones in the sample, 75% to 85% were seen once. This sample is drawn from a study of T cell responses to AZD1222 COVID-19 vaccine. At the level of the study: Second-dose groups at about 4 or about 12 weeks were pooled. Study-level results: Donors were chiefly white British, with a greater number of females, and clonal diversity was perhaps underestimated. Baseline serology detected seropositivity in only five to seven AZD1222 recipients.

This receptor was obtained from an adult in good health. This material consisted of peripheral blood, taken on day 0 of AZD1222 vaccination. The chain joins TRBV19 to TRBJ1-1; 9 bases agree with TRBD1. The CDR3 bases are TGTGCCAGTAGTTTGGGACAGGGACACACTGAAGCTTTCTTT. Translated, it gives CASSLGQGHTEAFF. The full variable domain, in which reference TRBV19 and TRBJ1-1 provide the parts outside the CDR3, is DGGITQSPKYLFRKEGQNVTLSCEQNLNHDAMYWYRQDPGQGLRLIYYSQIVNDFQKGDIAEGYSVSREKKESFPLTVTSAQKNPTAFYLCASSLGQGHTEAFFGQGTRLTVV.